This T cell receptor beta chain derives from a study of regulatory T cells in long-lasting Graves disease. This clonotype occurred a few times. Per germline, CDR1 DFQATT and CDR2 SNEGSKA (reference sequence). The CDR3 totals 16 residues. V was cut by 2 bases and J by 0 bases, with 16 bases left in between. The time point was: persistent/refractory GD, antithyroid drugs over 5 years with positive TRAb. PBMCs were the source of the RNA used for TCR sequencing. Sequencing libraries for TCR beta were prepared with iRepertoire HTBI primers and Arm-PCR of CDR3 regions. TCRdb fed the multiplex PCR reads into MiXCR, producing one record per CDR3 protein. The sample includes roughly 500,000 distinct CDR3 sequences, about 22% of them seen just once.

Sequenced here: peripheral blood mononuclear cells (PBMCs), sampled when the disease was refractory, from a patient treated with antithyroid drugs. The V call is TRBV20-1, the J call TRBJ1-1; TRBD1 might be the D (6 bases). This receptor was obtained from a female donor with Graves disease. The CDR3 protein is CSARSGGAPLNTEAFF. CDR3 bases: TGCAGTGCTAGATCGGGGGGCGCCCCCTTGAACACTGAAGCTTTCTTT.